This T cell receptor (beta chain) derives from a study of T cell changes during pregnancy in multiple sclerosis. Clones were read by immunoSEQ multiplex PCR, and TCRdb kept only the in-frame ones, dropping some. This table holds 30,000 to 45,000 clones, 85% to 90% found once. The CDR3 covers 15 residues. The V gene end was trimmed by 4 bases and the J gene end by 6 bases; junction bases not matched to a gene: 7. Germline lookup yields CDR1 MDHEN and CDR2 SYDVKM. Source: CD4+ T cells from peripheral blood mononuclear cells, taken in the first trimester of pregnancy. The sequence was collected from a female donor with multiple sclerosis, enrolled in a pregnancy study. This chain uses TRBV28 with TRBJ2-1, with 9 bases fitting TRBD1. CDR3 in DNA: TGTGCCAGCAGTTCTCAGGGACAGGGCGTCAATGAGCAGTTCTTC. The encoded protein is CASSSQGQGVNEQFF.